Shown below are 6 T cell receptor beta chains from a single sample sequenced in a study of long-term antiretroviral therapy in people with HIV. Survey-level immunoSEQ v3.0 assays were run. Measured with immunoSEQ multiplex PCR; TCRdb has only the in-frame clones, and not every one. The data hold some 19,000 clones, with approximately 84% observed a single time. Material: unsorted PBMCs, obtained 0.9 years after starting antiretroviral therapy. The source is a man between 18 and 29 years old with HIV.

The DNA of the CDR3 is TGTGCCAGTAAACCCGACAGTACCTACGAGCAGTACGTC. Amino acids: CASKPDSTYEQYV. V and J are TRBV28 and TRBJ2-7, with a tentative D call TRBD1 (5 bases). The CDR3 covers 13 residues. Looked up from germline, CDR1 is MDHEN and CDR2 is SYDVKM. V shed 9 bases and J shed 2 bases, with 14 bases lying between them.

The rearrangement uses TRBV18 and TRBJ1-2; 12 bases align to TRBD1. Germline CDR1 and CDR2: KGHSH and LQKENI. Germline trimming cut 0 bases from V and 8 bases from J; bases unmatched to any gene: 13. The CDR3 contains 18 residues. For the CDR3, the DNA is TGTGCCAGCTCACCACCGATTGGGACAGGGGGCCCTCATCGGGGCTACACCTTC. Encoded protein: CASSPPIGTGGPHRGYTF.

Concerning this clone: Compared with germline, one end of the junction differs, possibly owing to a read error. The chain couples TRBV28 to TRBJ2-7; D is possibly TRBD1 (6 bases). There are 12 residues in the CDR3. In germline, CDR1 is MDHEN, CDR2 SYDVKM. The CDR3 DNA is TGTGCCAGCAGCGACCCCAGGGGCTCACCCCTCTTC. Encoded protein: CASSDPRGSPLF.

The CDR3 loop is CASSRGQAFSYNSPLHF. CDR3 nucleotide sequence: TGTGCCAGCAGCAGGGGACAGGCCTTCTCCTATAATTCACCCCTCCACTTT. The genes are TRBV5-8 and TRBJ1-6; 8 bases are a match to TRBD1. From germline, CDR1 is SGHTS and CDR2 YDEGEE. This CDR3 comprises 17 residues. V shed 4 bases and J 0 bases; nucleotides not matched to a gene: 6.

The CDR3 nucleotides read TGCGCCAGCAGCTTTGACAGGGGCTACACCTTC. This encodes CASSFDRGYTF. V gene TRBV5-1 combines with J gene TRBJ1-2; D is possibly TRBD1 (6 bases). V lost 2 bases, J lost 8 bases, and 7 bases lay in between. CDR3 length equals 11 residues. Germline V gene data show CDR1 as SGHRS and CDR2 as YFSETQ.

The chain uses TRBV4-1 and TRBJ1-1; 7 nucleotides match TRBD1. J lost 0 bases, V lost 0 bases, and 7 bases had no gene match. Looked up from germline, CDR1 is MGHRA and CDR2 is YSYEKL. This CDR3 is 17 amino acids long. The CDR3 protein is CASSQDRDSYMNTEAFF. CDR3 DNA sequence: TGCGCCAGCAGCCAAGATCGGGACAGCTATATGAACACTGAAGCTTTCTTT.